This entry lists 10 T cell receptor beta chains sequenced from one sample in a study of cytomegalovirus exposure and HLA in healthy donors. The primer mix had 60 Vbeta and 13 Jbeta primers. This table comes from immunoSEQ multiplex PCR, and its TCRdb copy is limited to in-frame clones, with some not included. The repertoire includes around 130,000 clones, roughly 79% of them detected once, and roughly 3.1% sits in the top ten. Sequencing used PBMCs. The source is a young man in good health and CMV-seronegative.

The chain combines TRBV6-5 with TRBJ1-1, with 8 bases fitting TRBD1. This CDR3 region has 16 residues. V lost 2 bases to trimming and J lost 1 base; unmatched junction nucleotides: 6. In germline, CDR1 is MNHEY, CDR2 SVGAGI. CDR3 in DNA: TGTGCCAGCAGTTACACCCGTGGGACAGGGAACACTGAAGCTTTCTTT. Amino acid sequence: CASSYTRGTGNTEAFF.

This chain connects TRBV7-3 to TRBJ2-2, with 9 bases fitting TRBD2. The V gene end was trimmed by 5 bases and the J gene end by 4 bases; junction bases not matched to a gene: 11. The CDR3 is made up of 17 amino acids. The germline V gene has CDR1 SGHTA and CDR2 FQGTGA. The DNA for the CDR3 is TGTGCCAGCAGCCCCTCAGGGAGCGGGAGGTTCACCGGGGAGCTGTTTTTT. This encodes CASSPSGSGRFTGELFF.

This clone was observed a few times. The chain joins TRBV7-9 to TRBJ2-3, with TRBD1 matching over 7 bases. V gave up 4 bases and J gave up 5 bases; unmatched junction bases: 18. CDR1 is SEHNR and CDR2 is FQNEAQ in the germline V gene (reference sequence). This CDR3 comprises 18 residues. DNA for the CDR3: TGTGCCAGCAGCTCAGGCAGGTTGGGACAGCTACCGGGAGATACGCAGTATTTT. Amino acids: CASSSGRLGQLPGDTQYF.

The CDR3 coding sequence is TGTGCCAGCAGCCCCCTAGAAACTAGCACAGATACGCAGTATTTT. This encodes CASSPLETSTDTQYF. The chain has TRBV7-9 and TRBJ2-3, with D unresolved. The CDR3 has 15 residues. V lost 5 bases to trimming and J lost 0 bases, with 12 bases between them. From germline, CDR1 is SEHNR and CDR2 FQNEAQ (reference sequence).

The chain has TRBV11-3 and TRBJ2-7, with TRBD2 identical over 8 bases. Germline V lookup: CDR1 SGHNT, CDR2 YENEEA. V was pared by 2 bases and J by 4 bases, with 1 base of the junction left unmatched. The CDR3 consists of 13 residues. CDR3 residues: CASSLQREYEQYF. As DNA, the CDR3 is TGTGCCAGCAGCTTACAGCGGGAGTACGAGCAGTACTTC. The variable domain in full, with the rest retrieved from reference TRBV11-3 and TRBJ2-7, is EAGVVQSPRYKIIEKKQPVAFWCNPISGHNTLYWYLQNLGQGPELLIRYENEEAVDDSQLPKDRFSAERLKGVDSTLKIQPAELGDSAVYLCASSLQREYEQYFGPGTRLTVT.

The chain joins TRBV5-6 to TRBJ2-5; 10 positions match TRBD1. There are 16 residues in the CDR3. Looked up from germline, CDR1 is SGHDT and CDR2 is YYEEEE. V shed 0 bases, J shed 1 base, and the junction held 3 bases outside the gene matches. CDR3 region: CASSLGQGAAQETQYF. In DNA, the CDR3 is TGTGCCAGCAGCTTGGGACAGGGGGCGGCCCAAGAGACCCAGTACTTC.

The J gene is TRBJ2-5, the V gene TRBV2, with a tentative D call TRBD2 (5 bases). The CDR3 contains 17 residues. Looked up from germline, CDR1 is SNHLY and CDR2 is FYNNEI. V lost 5 bases to trimming and J lost 5 bases, with 24 bases between them. Here the CDR3 DNA reads TGTGCCAGCAGTTCATCCGATGGAGGCCTCCCCTGGGAGACCCAGTACTTC. Translating it yields CASSSSDGGLPWETQYF.

This chain uses TRBV30 with TRBJ2-2, with TRBD1 matching over 7 bases. The CDR3 spans 14 residues. The germline CDR1 and CDR2 sequences are GTSNPN and SVGIG (reference sequence). V shed 8 bases, J shed 2 bases, and the junction held 8 bases outside the gene matches. DNA of the CDR3: TGTGCCAGATCAGGGGGTATTAACACCGGGGAGCTGTTTTTT. This sequence encodes CARSGGINTGELFF. The complete variable domain, with remaining parts taken from reference TRBV30 and TRBJ2-2, reads SQTIHQWPATLVQPVGSPLSLECTVEGTSNPNLYWYRQAAGRGLQLLFYSVGIGQISSEVPQNLSASRPQDRQFILSSKKLLLSDSGFYLCARSGGINTGELFFGEGSRLTVL.

This clone turned up a few times. The CDR3 bases are TGTGCCAGCAGCGTAGCTGGGCTAGCGGGAGGTACGCAGTATTTT. It encodes CASSVAGLAGGTQYF. The rearrangement uses TRBV9 and TRBJ2-3; 11 bases are a match to TRBD2. The CDR3 spans 15 residues. Germline CDR1 reads SGDLS; CDR2 reads YYNGEE. J lost 8 bases, V lost 0 bases, and 5 bases had no gene match.

The rearrangement uses TRBV7-2 and TRBJ2-3; TRBD2 aligns across 7 bases. The CDR3 is made up of 13 amino acids. Germline V gene sequence: CDR1 SGHTA, CDR2 FQGNSA. V lost 5 bases, J lost 4 bases, and 3 bases stayed unmatched. The CDR3 bases are TGTGCCAGCAGCCGGGGGGTACCAGATACGCAGTATTTT. Translated: CASSRGVPDTQYF.